The next 24 T cell receptor beta chains were all read from a single sample in a study of metastatic and nonmetastatic thyroid tumors (dated by TCRdb to about 2020). Libraries were constructed by PCR. The listed sequencing device is Illumina HiSeq 4000. TCRdb took the public reads, trimmed them with fastp at Q25, ran MiXCR for clone calling and kept in-frame beta chains. The sample table records 37,000 or so clones; approximately 16% of these occur just once. The ten largest account for over 3.5% of the sample. Before undergoing thyroid surgery, none of the patients had been given any kind of treatment. The sequenced sample consisted of blood. Every receptor here comes from a female donor with papillary thyroid cancer or a benign thyroid nodule (not recorded which). Some clones in this sample may be carry-over from other donors' samples.

The chain has TRBV9 and TRBJ1-3; D ambiguous. From germline, CDR1 is SGDLS and CDR2 YYNGEE. This CDR3 contains 16 residues. The germline V and J ends were trimmed by 0 bases and 0 bases, with 10 bases remaining between them. CDR3 DNA sequence: TGTGCCAGCAGCGTAGGTGGGTTTAGCTCTGGAAACACCATATATTTT. This sequence encodes CASSVGGFSSGNTIYF.

With respect to this clone: Because it lacks the conserved phenylalanine or tryptophan at the end, this CDR3 is likely a read error. The chain carries TRBV12-3 or TRBV12-4 and TRBJ1-1, with 8 bases that match TRBD1. V lost 5 bases to trimming and J lost 4 bases; unmatched junction nucleotides: 6. This CDR3 is built from 14 residues. The CDR3 here is CASSLDRVITEAFS. The CDR3 nucleotides read TGTGCCAGCAGTCTGGACAGGGTGATCACTGAAGCTTTCTCT.

The CDR3 here is CSAKLRSGYTF. CDR3 DNA sequence: TGCAGTGCCAAATTGCGGAGTGGCTACACCTTC. The chain combines TRBV20-1 with TRBJ1-2; D not certain. This CDR3 is 11 amino acids long. The germline gives CDR1 DFQATT, CDR2 SNEGSKA (reference sequence). Trimming took 6 bases from V and 7 from J, leaving 12 bases between them.

On this clone: A single base separates this from a much larger clone, so it may be a read error. The V call is TRBV20-1, the J call TRBJ2-5, with unresolved D. The CDR3 runs 12 residues. Trimming took 6 bases from V and 4 from J, leaving 12 bases between them. Germline-derived CDR1 and CDR2 are DFQATT and SNEGSKA (reference sequence). CDR3 bases: TGCAGTGCCAAAGGGCAGGTAGAGACCCAGTACTTC. Translated, it gives CSAKGQVETQYF.

The gene calls are TRBV27 and TRBJ2-7, with D possibly matching TRBD1 (5 bases). Germline V gene sequence: CDR1 MNHEY, CDR2 SMNVEV (reference sequence). The CDR3 spans 13 residues. Trimming pared 10 bases from V and 5 bases from J, leaving 18 bases between. CDR3 in DNA: TGTGCCACCGGAACCCGACAGTCTCACGAGCAGTACTTC. This encodes CATGTRQSHEQYF.

About this clone itself: Germline and junction disagree at one end, which may indicate a read error. The chain couples TRBV9 to TRBJ2-7, with D uncertain. This CDR3 region has 14 residues. CDR1 SGDLS and CDR2 YYNGEE come from the germline V gene. The CDR3 spells CASGVDGDSHEQYF. CDR3 coding DNA: TGTGCCAGCGGCGTAGATGGGGATAGCCACGAGCAGTACTTC.

This clone was observed many times. The chain combines TRBV18 with TRBJ1-4; D uncertain. The V end lost 2 bases, the J end lost 7 bases, and 11 bases lay between the germline ends. The CDR3 is 14 residues long. Germline CDR1 and CDR2: KGHSH and LQKENI. In nucleotides, the CDR3 is TGTGCCAGCTCACCAGGGGAGAACCCTGAAAAACTGTTTTTT. It yields the protein CASSPGENPEKLFF.

The genes are TRBV5-6 and TRBJ2-3; 7 bases line up with TRBD2. The CDR3 extends over 17 amino acids. The V gene's germline CDR1 is SGHDT and CDR2 YYEEEE. The V segment lost 3 bases and the J segment 4 bases; nucleotides outside the gene matches: 14. The CDR3 bases are TGTGCCAGCAGCTCGCTAGCGGTATGGCCGTTGCCAGATACGCAGTATTTT. This sequence encodes CASSSLAVWPLPDTQYF. Combining the CDR3 with reference TRBV5-6 and TRBJ2-3 gives the whole variable domain DAGVTQSPTHLIKTRGQQVTLRCSPKSGHDTVSWYQQALGQGPQFIFQYYEEEERQRGNFPDRFSGHQFPNYSSELNVNALLLGDSALYLCASSSLAVWPLPDTQYFGPGTRLTVL.

This clone was observed a handful of times. At one end, the junction sequence differs from germline, possibly due to a read error. CDR3 loop: CASSMGGGFYEQCF. In nucleotides, the CDR3 is TGTGCCAGTAGTATGGGGGGTGGTTTCTACGAGCAGTGCTTC. This chain links TRBV19 with TRBJ2-7, with D maybe TRBD2 (6 bases). There are 14 residues in the CDR3. Germline CDR1 LNHDA, CDR2 SQIVND (reference sequence).

Of note for this clone: An end of the junction differs from the germline gene, which may be a read error. The chain has TRBV3-1 and TRBJ1-1; TRBD1 might be the D (6 bases). Germline-derived CDR1 and CDR2 are LGHDT and YNNKEL (reference sequence). The CDR3 sequence is 11 residues long. CDR3 amino acids: CASNQKGEAFF. CDR3 DNA: TGTGCCAGCAACCAAAAGGGGGAAGCCTTCTTT. Complete variable domain (other parts from reference TRBV3-1 and TRBJ1-1): DTAVSQTPKYLVTQMGNDKSIKCEQNLGHDTMYWYKQDSKKFLKIMFSYNNKELIINETVPNRFSPKSPDKAHLNLHINSLELGDSAVYFCASNQKGEAFFGQGTRLTVV.

This clone was observed at least ten times. The chain is built from TRBV30 and TRBJ1-2; a weak D match, TRBD1 (5 bases). Deletions cut 6 bases from V and 9 bases from J, with 20 bases between. Germline-derived CDR1 and CDR2 are GTSNPN and SVGIG (reference sequence). The CDR3 is 13 amino acids. In nucleotides, the CDR3 is TGTGCCTGCCCTCAACCGGGACTTTTAAGCTACACCTTC. Amino acids: CACPQPGLLSYTF.

The table lists this clone with many counts. The chain is built from TRBV11-2 and TRBJ2-3; 11 bases fit TRBD2. Germline CDR1 SGHAT, CDR2 FQNNGV. The CDR3 contains 15 residues. The trim removed 5 bases at V and 5 bases at J, leaving 6 bases unmatched. CDR3 sequence: CASSPRLAGLDTQYF. CDR3 DNA sequence: TGTGCCAGCAGCCCCAGACTAGCGGGATTAGATACGCAGTATTTT.

This clone was observed many times. The chain links TRBV6-1 to TRBJ1-5; D gene ambiguous. From germline, CDR1 is MNHNS and CDR2 SASEGT. The CDR3 covers 13 residues. The V end lost 7 bases, the J end lost 0 bases, and 7 bases lay between the germline ends. For the CDR3, the DNA is TGTGCCAGCACTTTTAGTAGCAATCAGCCCCAGCATTTT. Protein: CASTFSSNQPQHF.

This clone was observed at least ten times. The V call is TRBV11-1, the J call TRBJ1-1, with D possibly matching TRBD1 (5 bases). Germline CDR1 SGHAT, CDR2 FQDESV (reference sequence). The CDR3 runs to 16 residues. V gave up 2 bases and J gave up 1 base, with 14 bases separating them. As DNA, the CDR3 is TGTGCCAGCAGCTTACGATGGGGCTCCGAGAACACTGAAGCTTTCTTT. Amino acid sequence: CASSLRWGSENTEAFF.

This clone appeared many times. The J gene is TRBJ2-7, the V gene TRBV7-2; D call uncertain. This CDR3 is built from 14 residues. The ends were cut back, 1 base at V and 3 bases at J, with 10 bases in the middle. Germline CDR1 is SGHTA and CDR2 is FQGNSA. The CDR3 here is CASSLGRSYYEQYF. CDR3 DNA sequence: TGTGCCAGCAGCTTAGGCAGGAGTTACTACGAGCAGTACTTC. The entire variable domain, with the rest obtained from reference TRBV7-2 and TRBJ2-7, is as follows: GAGVSQSPSNKVTEKGKDVELRCDPISGHTALYWYRQSLGQGLEFLIYFQGNSAPDKSGLPSDRFSAERTGGSVSTLTIQRTQQEDSAVYLCASSLGRSYYEQYFGPGTRLTVT.

The CDR3: CASSRGGRAEFF. The CDR3 DNA reads TGTGCCAGCTCCCGAGGCGGGAGGGCCGAGTTCTTC. The rearrangement links TRBV7-9 to TRBJ2-1; 9 nucleotides align to TRBD2. Germline assignment: CDR1 SEHNR and CDR2 FQNEAQ (reference sequence). Trimming cost V 8 bases and J 14 bases; bases outside gene matches: 10. There are 12 residues in the CDR3.

As to this clone: This clone may be a read error of a much larger clone one base away. This chain joins TRBV20-1 and TRBJ1-1; weak D call: TRBD1 (5 bases). The CDR3 totals 11 residues. From germline, CDR1 is DFQATT and CDR2 SNEGSKA (reference sequence). The germline V and J ends were trimmed by 3 bases and 8 bases, with 10 bases remaining between them. The CDR3 is CSASRGREAFF. The CDR3 DNA reads as TGCAGTGCTAGCCGGGGCAGAGAAGCTTTCTTT.

With regard to this clone: At one of its ends the junction is not consistent with the germline gene, which may arise from a read error. This chain joins TRBV7-3 and TRBJ2-2, with 7 nucleotides matching TRBD2. The CDR3 loop spans 16 amino acids. Germline V lookup: CDR1 SGHTA, CDR2 FQGTGA. Here the CDR3 DNA reads TGTGCCAGCAGCTTAACGAGGCCGGGGGGTACTAGGGATCTGTTTTTT. It is translated as CASSLTRPGGTRDLFF.

This clone was detected ten times or more. J is TRBJ1-5 and V is TRBV2; D is ambiguous. The CDR3 has 14 amino acids. Trimming removed 2 bases at V and 7 bases at J, with 12 bases between. From germline, CDR1 is SNHLY and CDR2 FYNNEI. The CDR3 DNA reads as TGTGCCAGCAGTGAAAGGTCACCCGGGCAGCCCCAGCATTTT. It encodes CASSERSPGQPQHF.

This clone has at least ten counts. The rearrangement uses TRBV30 and TRBJ2-2, with a possible D match to TRBD2 (7 bases). Germline-derived CDR1 and CDR2 are GTSNPN and SVGIG (reference sequence). Trimming removed 4 bases at V and 4 bases at J, with 16 bases between. This CDR3 contains 15 residues. CDR3 protein: CAWNSGRGGTGELFF. The CDR3 DNA follows: TGTGCCTGGAATAGTGGGAGGGGGGGCACCGGGGAGCTGTTTTTT. The full variable domain, its missing parts supplied by reference TRBV30 and TRBJ2-2, is SQTIHQWPATLVQPVGSPLSLECTVEGTSNPNLYWYRQAAGRGLQLLFYSVGIGQISSEVPQNLSASRPQDRQFILSSKKLLLSDSGFYLCAWNSGRGGTGELFFGEGSRLTVL.

This clone was detected many times. The rearrangement links TRBV9 to TRBJ2-3; D is ambiguous. The germline CDR1 and CDR2 sequences are SGDLS and YYNGEE. The CDR3 contains 11 residues. V lost 5 bases and J 6 bases, leaving 7 bases between the germline ends. The CDR3 coding sequence is TGTGCCAGCAGTGAAGAGGATACGCAGTATTTT. This translates into CASSEEDTQYF.

At least ten counts were recorded for this clone. This rearrangement joins TRBV5-6 to TRBJ2-7, with 10 bases identical to TRBD1. The CDR3 totals 13 residues. Germline V lookup: CDR1 SGHDT, CDR2 YYEEEE. The V segment lost 5 bases and the J segment 4 bases; nucleotides outside the gene matches: 3. CDR3 in amino acids: CASRGQGTYEQYF. The CDR3 nucleotides read TGTGCCAGCAGGGGACAGGGGACGTACGAGCAGTACTTC.

This clone came up a few times. With a much larger clone just one base away, this may be a read error. CDR3 nucleotide sequence: TGTGCCAGCAGCCACCCGGACAGGGGGCGCGGGCAGTACTTC. It is translated as CASSHPDRGRGQYF. The chain links TRBV25-1 to TRBJ2-7, with 11 bases that match TRBD1. This CDR3 region has 14 residues. Germline loops: CDR1 MGHDK, CDR2 SYGVNS. The J segment lost 9 bases and the V segment lost 6 bases, leaving 10 bases of the junction unmatched.

V gene TRBV20-1 combines with J gene TRBJ2-1; D may be TRBD1 or TRBD2 (5 bases each). The CDR3 loop spans 11 amino acids. Germline CDR1 DFQATT, CDR2 SNEGSKA (reference sequence). The ends were cut back, 3 bases at V and 8 bases at J, with 8 bases in the middle. The CDR3 here is CSARRGDEQFF. The CDR3 DNA is TGCAGTGCTAGGCGAGGGGATGAGCAGTTCTTC.